This TCR beta chain was obtained from a study of molecular identifiers for immune sequencing clone quantification. MiXCR was run by TCRdb on the PCR reads, yielding one entry per CDR3 protein. The sample has approximately 680,000 distinct CDR3 sequences, 25% seen once; the top ten hold about 0.84%. The authors sorted naive CD8 T cells as CD8+CD4-CCR7+CD45RA+. The CDR3 loop spans 12 amino acids. The germline V gene encodes CDR1 SGHNT and CDR2 YYREEE (reference sequence). General observations from the study: Underestimated sizes of highly expanded clones could result from identical TCR molecules that share a barcode.

This clonotype appeared many times. Its antigen is still unknown. The junction differs from germline at one of its ends, possibly a read error. V usage is TRBV5-4 and J usage is TRBJ2-4; a weak D match, TRBD2 (6 bases). This clonotype was sampled from a human donor in good health. Some libraries in this study had Jurkat cell RNA spiked in. The sample was naive CD8+ T cells from blood, with Jurkat cell RNA spiked in. Subset reported: FACS-sorted CD8+CD4-CCR7+CD45RA+ naive T cells. Written as DNA, the CDR3 is TGTGCCAGCAGCTTGGCGGGGACTCCCGCACTCTTC. Its translation: CASSLAGTPALF.